This record looks at one T cell receptor (beta chain) sequence and its context. The antigen is unknown. An end of the junction differs from the germline gene, which may be a read error. Produced via immunoSEQ multiplex PCR; TCRdb's table is partial and in-frame only. The data contain roughly 89,000 clones, roughly 90% of them singletons. The data belong to a study of T cell responses to AZD1222 COVID-19 vaccine. General study points: Baseline testing showed seropositivity in only five or six AZD1222 recipients. Samples come after the peak T cell response, not at day 14. Reports indicate that nearly half of spike-specific TCRs are directed at unmutated variant regions. Females outnumbered males among donors, who were mostly white British; clonal diversity was possibly underestimated.

The CDR3 has 17 residues. CDR1 is MNHEY and CDR2 is SMNVEV in the germline V gene (reference sequence). The TCR was taken from an adult in good health. This specimen was peripheral blood, taken on day 0 of MenACWY control vaccination. The V gene is TRBV27, the J gene TRBJ2-2; 7 nucleotides align to TRBD2. This CDR3 reads CASSSLAGTKNTWELFF. The CDR3 nucleotides read TGTGCCAGCAGCTCACTAGCCGGGACTAAGAACACCTGGGAGCTGTTTTTT.